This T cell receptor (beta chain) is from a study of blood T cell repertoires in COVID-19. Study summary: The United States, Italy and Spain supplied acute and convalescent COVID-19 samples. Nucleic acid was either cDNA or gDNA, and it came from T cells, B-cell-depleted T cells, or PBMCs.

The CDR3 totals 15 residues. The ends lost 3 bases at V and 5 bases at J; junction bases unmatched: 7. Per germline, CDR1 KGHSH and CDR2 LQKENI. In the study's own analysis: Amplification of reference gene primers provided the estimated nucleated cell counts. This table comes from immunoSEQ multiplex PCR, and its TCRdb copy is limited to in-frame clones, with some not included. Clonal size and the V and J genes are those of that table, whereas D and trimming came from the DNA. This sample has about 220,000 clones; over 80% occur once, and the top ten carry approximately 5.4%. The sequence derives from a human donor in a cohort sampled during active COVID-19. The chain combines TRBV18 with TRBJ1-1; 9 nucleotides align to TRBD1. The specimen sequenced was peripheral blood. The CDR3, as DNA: TGTGCCAGCTCACCTATGACAGGGGGTAGAACTGAAGCTTTCTTT. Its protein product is CASSPMTGGRTEAFF.